A single TCR beta chain is shown here with its context. Methods used by the authors: By means of reference gene primer amplification, nucleated cell counts were estimated. Repertoires were generated with immunoSEQ multiplex PCR, while TCRdb's copy carries only in-frame clones and drops some. D and trimming come from the DNA, and the V and J calls and clone size come from that table. The table lists around 300,000 clones, roughly four fifths of them singletons. The source of the sample is a study of blood T cell repertoires in COVID-19. Study in general: COVID-19 samples collected from the United States, Italy and Spain covered acute and convalescent phases. The cDNA or gDNA used as material had been derived from T cells, B-cell-depleted T cells, or PBMCs.

This CDR3 is built from 15 residues. Trimming took 3 bases from V and 4 from J, leaving 15 bases between them. Germline V gene data show CDR1 as KGHSH and CDR2 as LQKENI. The sequencing input was peripheral blood. The sequence came from a woman aged 45-60 years who had recovered from COVID-19. The V call is TRBV18, the J call TRBJ2-5; D is perhaps TRBD2 (6 bases). CDR3 sequence (DNA): TGTGCCAGCTCACCGAAGGACTATGGTTTAGAGACCCAGTACTTC. Translating it yields CASSPKDYGLETQYF. The whole variable domain, remainder taken from reference TRBV18 and TRBJ2-5, is NAGVMQNPRHLVRRRGQEARLRCSPMKGHSHVYWYRQLPEEGLKFMVYLQKENIIDESGMPKERFSAEFPKEGPSILRIQQVVRGDSAAYFCASSPKDYGLETQYFGPGTRLLVL.